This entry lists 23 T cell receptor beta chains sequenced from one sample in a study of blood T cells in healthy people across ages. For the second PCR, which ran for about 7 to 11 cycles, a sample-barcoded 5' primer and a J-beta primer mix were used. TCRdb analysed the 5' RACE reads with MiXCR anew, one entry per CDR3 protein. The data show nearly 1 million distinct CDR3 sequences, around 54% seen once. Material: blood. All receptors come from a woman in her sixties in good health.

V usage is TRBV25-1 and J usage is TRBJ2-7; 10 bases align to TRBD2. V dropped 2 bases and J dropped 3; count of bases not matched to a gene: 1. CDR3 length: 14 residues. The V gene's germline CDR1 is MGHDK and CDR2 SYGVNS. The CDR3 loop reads CASSEVAGGYEQYF. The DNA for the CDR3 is TGTGCCAGCAGTGAAGTAGCGGGAGGCTACGAGCAGTACTTC.

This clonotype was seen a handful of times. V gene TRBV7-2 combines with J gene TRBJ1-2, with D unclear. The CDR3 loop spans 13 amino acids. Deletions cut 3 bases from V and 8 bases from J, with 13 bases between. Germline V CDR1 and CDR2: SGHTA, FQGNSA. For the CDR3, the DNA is TGTGCCAGCAGCTTGGAGGGAACAGCCGGCTACACCTTC. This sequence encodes CASSLEGTAGYTF.

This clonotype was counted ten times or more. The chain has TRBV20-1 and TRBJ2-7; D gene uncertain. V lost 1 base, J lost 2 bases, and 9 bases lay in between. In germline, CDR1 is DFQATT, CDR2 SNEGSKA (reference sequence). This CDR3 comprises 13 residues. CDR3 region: CSARGPRAYEQYF. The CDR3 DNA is TGCAGTGCTAGAGGGCCCCGAGCCTACGAGCAGTACTTC.

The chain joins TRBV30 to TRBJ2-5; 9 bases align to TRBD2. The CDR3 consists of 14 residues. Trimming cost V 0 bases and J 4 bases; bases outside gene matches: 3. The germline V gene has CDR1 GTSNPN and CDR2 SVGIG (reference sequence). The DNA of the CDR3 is TGTGCCTGGAGTGTCGCGGGAGGGACAGAGACCCAGTACTTC. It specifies CAWSVAGGTETQYF. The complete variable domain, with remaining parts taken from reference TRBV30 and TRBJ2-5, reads SQTIHQWPATLVQPVGSPLSLECTVEGTSNPNLYWYRQAAGRGLQLLFYSVGIGQISSEVPQNLSASRPQDRQFILSSKKLLLSDSGFYLCAWSVAGGTETQYFGPGTRLLVL.

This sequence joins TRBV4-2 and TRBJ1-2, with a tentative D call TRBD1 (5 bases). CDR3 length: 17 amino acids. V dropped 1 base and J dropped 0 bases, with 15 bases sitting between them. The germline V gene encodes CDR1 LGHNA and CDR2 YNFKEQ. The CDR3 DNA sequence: TGTGCCAGCAGCCAAGTTCTCGGGGGTTTGTCTAACTATGGCTACACCTTC. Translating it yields CASSQVLGGLSNYGYTF.

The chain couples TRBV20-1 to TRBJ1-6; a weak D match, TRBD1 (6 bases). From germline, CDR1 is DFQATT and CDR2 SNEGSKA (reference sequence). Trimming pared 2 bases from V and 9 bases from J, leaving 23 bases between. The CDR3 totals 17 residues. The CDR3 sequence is CSARKGRQVLLGSPLHF. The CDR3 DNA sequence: TGCAGTGCTAGAAAGGGTAGACAGGTCTTACTCGGTTCACCCCTCCACTTT.

The CDR3 spells CASRKQAATNEKLFF. As DNA, the CDR3 is TGTGCCAGTCGGAAACAGGCTGCAACTAATGAAAAACTGTTTTTT. The chain joins TRBV19 to TRBJ1-4; tentative D call: TRBD1 (5 bases). The ends were cut back, 8 bases at V and 0 bases at J, with 13 bases in the middle. The CDR3 spans 15 residues. Germline assignment: CDR1 LNHDA and CDR2 SQIVND (reference sequence).

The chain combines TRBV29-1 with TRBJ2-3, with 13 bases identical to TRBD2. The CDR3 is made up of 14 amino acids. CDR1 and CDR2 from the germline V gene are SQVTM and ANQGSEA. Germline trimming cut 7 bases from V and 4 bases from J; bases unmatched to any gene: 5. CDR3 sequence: CSAHGLAGADTQYF. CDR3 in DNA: TGCAGCGCCCACGGACTAGCGGGGGCAGATACGCAGTATTTT.

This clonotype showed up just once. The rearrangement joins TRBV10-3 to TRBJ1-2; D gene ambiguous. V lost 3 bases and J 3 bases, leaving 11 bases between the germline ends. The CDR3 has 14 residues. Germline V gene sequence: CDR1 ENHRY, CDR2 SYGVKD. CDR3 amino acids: CAISDPGFDYGYTF. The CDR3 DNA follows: TGTGCCATCAGTGACCCAGGCTTTGACTATGGCTACACCTTC.

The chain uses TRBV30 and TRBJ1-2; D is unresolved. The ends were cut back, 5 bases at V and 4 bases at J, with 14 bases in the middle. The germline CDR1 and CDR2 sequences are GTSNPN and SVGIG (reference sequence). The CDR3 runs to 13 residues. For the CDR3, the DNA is TGTGCCTGGTCCCAACCCGCGGGCTATGGCTACACCTTC. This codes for CAWSQPAGYGYTF.

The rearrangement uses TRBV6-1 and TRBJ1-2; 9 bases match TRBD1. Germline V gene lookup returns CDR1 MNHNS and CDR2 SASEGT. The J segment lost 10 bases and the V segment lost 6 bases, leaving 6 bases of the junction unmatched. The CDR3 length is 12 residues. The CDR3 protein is CASSRDRVLYTF. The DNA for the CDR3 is TGTGCCAGCAGCCGGGACAGGGTACTCTACACCTTC.

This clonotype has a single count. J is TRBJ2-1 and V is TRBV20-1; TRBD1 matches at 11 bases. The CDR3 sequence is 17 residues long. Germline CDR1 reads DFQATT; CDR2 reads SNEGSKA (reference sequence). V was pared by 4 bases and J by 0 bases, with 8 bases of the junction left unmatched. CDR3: CSATGQGAASSYNEQFF. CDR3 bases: TGCAGTGCTACCGGACAGGGGGCTGCCAGCTCCTACAATGAGCAGTTCTTC.

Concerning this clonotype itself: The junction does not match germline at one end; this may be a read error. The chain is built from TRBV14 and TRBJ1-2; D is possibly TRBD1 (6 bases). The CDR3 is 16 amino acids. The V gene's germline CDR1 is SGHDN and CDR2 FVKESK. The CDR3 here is CASSQSRGRADYGHTF. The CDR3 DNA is TGTGCCAGCAGCCAATCCCGGGGGCGCGCCGACTATGGCCACACCTTC.

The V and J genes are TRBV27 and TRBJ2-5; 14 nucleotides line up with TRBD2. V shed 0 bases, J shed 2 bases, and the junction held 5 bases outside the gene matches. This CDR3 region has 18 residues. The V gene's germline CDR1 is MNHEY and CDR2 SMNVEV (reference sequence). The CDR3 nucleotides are TGTGCCAGCAGTTTATCTCGACTAGCGGGAGGGATACAAGAGACCCAGTACTTC. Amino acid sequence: CASSLSRLAGGIQETQYF.

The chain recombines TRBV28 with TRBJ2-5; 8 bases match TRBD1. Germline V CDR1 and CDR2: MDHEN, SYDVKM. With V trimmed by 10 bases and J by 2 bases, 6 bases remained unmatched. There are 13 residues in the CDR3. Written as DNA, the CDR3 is TGTGCCATCGAGACAGGGGCACAAGAGACCCAGTACTTC. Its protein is CAIETGAQETQYF. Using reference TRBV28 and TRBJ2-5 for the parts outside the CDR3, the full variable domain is DVKVTQSSRYLVKRTGEKVFLECVQDMDHENMFWYRQDPGLGLRLIYFSYDVKMKEKGDIPEGYSVSREKKERFSLILESASTNQTSMYLCAIETGAQETQYFGPGTRLLVL.

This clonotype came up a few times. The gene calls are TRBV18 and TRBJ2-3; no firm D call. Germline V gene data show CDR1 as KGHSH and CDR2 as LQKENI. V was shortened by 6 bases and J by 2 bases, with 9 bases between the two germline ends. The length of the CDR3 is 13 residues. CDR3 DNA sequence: TGTGCCAGCTCCTCCGTGTACACAGATACGCAGTATTTT. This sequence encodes CASSSVYTDTQYF.

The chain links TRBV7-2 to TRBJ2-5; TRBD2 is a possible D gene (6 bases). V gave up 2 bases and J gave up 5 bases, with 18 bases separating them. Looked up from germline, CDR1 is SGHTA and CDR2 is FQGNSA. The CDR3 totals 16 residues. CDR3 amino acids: CASSLRRDSGRETQYF. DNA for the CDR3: TGTGCCAGCAGCTTAAGGCGGGACTCAGGGAGGGAGACCCAGTACTTC.

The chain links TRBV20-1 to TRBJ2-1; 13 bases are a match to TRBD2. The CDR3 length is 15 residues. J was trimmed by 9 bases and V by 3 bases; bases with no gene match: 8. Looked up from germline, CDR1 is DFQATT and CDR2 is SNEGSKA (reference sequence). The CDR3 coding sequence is TGCAGTGCTAGTCGGACTAGCGGGAGTTGGAGTGAGCAGTTCTTC. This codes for CSASRTSGSWSEQFF.

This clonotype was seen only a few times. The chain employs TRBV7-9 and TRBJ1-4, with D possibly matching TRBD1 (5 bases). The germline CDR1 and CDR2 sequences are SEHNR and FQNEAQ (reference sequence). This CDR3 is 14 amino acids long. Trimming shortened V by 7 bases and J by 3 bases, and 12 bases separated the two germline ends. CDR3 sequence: CASTLGTANEKLFF. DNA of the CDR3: TGTGCCAGCACCCTAGGGACGGCTAATGAAAAACTGTTTTTT. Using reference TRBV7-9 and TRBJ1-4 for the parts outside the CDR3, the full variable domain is DTGVSQNPRHKITKRGQNVTFRCDPISEHNRLYWYRQTLGQGPEFLTYFQNEAQLEKSRLLSDRFSAERPKGSFSTLEIQRTEQGDSAMYLCASTLGTANEKLFFGSGTQLSVL.

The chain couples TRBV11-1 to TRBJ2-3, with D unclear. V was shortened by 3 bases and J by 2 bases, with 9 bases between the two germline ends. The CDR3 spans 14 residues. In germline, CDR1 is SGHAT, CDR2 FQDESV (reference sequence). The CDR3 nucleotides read TGTGCCAGCAGCTTTGGGTCCCACACAGATACGCAGTATTTT. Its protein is CASSFGSHTDTQYF.

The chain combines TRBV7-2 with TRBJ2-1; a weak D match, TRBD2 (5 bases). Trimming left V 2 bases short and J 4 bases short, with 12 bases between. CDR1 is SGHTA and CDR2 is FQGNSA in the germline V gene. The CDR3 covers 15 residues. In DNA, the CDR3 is TGTGCCAGCAGCTTACTAGCAGGATATTACAATGAGCAGTTCTTC. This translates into CASSLLAGYYNEQFF. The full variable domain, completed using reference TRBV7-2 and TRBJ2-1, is GAGVSQSPSNKVTEKGKDVELRCDPISGHTALYWYRQSLGQGLEFLIYFQGNSAPDKSGLPSDRFSAERTGGSVSTLTIQRTQQEDSAVYLCASSLLAGYYNEQFFGPGTRLTVL.

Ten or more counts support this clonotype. CDR3 DNA: TGTGCCAGCAGTTACAGGAGGGGGCGGTCAAGCGAGCAGTACTTC. This translates into CASSYRRGRSSEQYF. This chain joins TRBV6-6 and TRBJ2-7; D may be TRBD1 (7 bases). V was shortened by 2 bases and J by 6 bases, with 17 bases between the two germline ends. Germline assignment: CDR1 MNHNY and CDR2 SVGAGI (reference sequence). The CDR3 runs 15 residues.

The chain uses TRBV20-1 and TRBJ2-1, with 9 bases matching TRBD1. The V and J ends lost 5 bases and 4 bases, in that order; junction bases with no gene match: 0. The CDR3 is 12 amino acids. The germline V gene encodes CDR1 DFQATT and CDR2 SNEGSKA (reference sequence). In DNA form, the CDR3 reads TGCAGTGCTGGACAGGGGTACAATGAGCAGTTCTTC. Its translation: CSAGQGYNEQFF.